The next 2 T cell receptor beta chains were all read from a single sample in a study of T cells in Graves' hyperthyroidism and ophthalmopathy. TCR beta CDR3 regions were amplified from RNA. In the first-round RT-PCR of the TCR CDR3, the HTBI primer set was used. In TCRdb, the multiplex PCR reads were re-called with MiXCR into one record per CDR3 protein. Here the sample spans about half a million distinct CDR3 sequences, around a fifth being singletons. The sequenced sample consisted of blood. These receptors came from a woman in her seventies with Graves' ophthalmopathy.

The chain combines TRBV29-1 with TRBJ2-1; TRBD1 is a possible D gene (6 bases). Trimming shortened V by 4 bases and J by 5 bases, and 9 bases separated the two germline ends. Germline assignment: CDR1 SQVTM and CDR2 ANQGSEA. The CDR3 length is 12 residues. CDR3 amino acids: CSVGTVNNEQFF. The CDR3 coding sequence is TGCAGCGTTGGGACAGTTAACAATGAGCAGTTCTTC.

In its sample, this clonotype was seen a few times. This CDR3 is CASSVVYRAEGYTF. In DNA form, the CDR3 reads TGTGCCAGCAGCGTAGTTTACAGGGCAGAGGGCTACACCTTC. The rearrangement links TRBV9 to TRBJ1-2; D possibly corresponds to TRBD1 (6 bases). The CDR3 is 14 amino acids. V was cut by 0 bases and J by 8 bases, with 14 bases left in between. In germline, CDR1 is SGDLS, CDR2 YYNGEE.